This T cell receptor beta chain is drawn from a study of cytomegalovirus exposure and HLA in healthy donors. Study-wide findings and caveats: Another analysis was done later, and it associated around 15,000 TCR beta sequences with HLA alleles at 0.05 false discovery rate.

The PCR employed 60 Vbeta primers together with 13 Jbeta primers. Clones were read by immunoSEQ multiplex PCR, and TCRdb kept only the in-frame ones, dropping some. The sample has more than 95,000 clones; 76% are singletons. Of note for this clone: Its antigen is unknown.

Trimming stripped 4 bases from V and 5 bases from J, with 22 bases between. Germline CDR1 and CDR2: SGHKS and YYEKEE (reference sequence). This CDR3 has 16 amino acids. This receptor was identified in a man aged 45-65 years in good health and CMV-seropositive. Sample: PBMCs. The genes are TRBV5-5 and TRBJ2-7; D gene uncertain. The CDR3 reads CASSSASVIVSHEQYF. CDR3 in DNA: TGTGCCAGCAGCAGCGCGTCCGTAATCGTTTCCCACGAGCAGTACTTC.